This T cell receptor (beta chain) was captured by sequencing in a study of blood T cell repertoires in COVID-19. Study as a whole: There were acute and convalescent COVID-19 samples, and they came from the United States, Italy and Spain. Sources were T cells, B-cell-depleted T cells, or PBMCs; the material itself was cDNA or gDNA.

In the authors' workflow: Reference gene primer amplification in the assay estimated nucleated cell counts. The repertoire was sequenced with immunoSEQ multiplex PCR; TCRdb's copy has only in-frame clones and lacks some. That table gives V, J and clone size, and the DNA gave D and trimming. This sample has about 78,000 clones, with about nine tenths found just once. The CDR3 consists of 14 residues. Germline-derived CDR1 and CDR2 are MNHEY and SVGAGI. The trim removed 0 bases at V and 7 bases at J, leaving 1 base unmatched. The sequenced material came from peripheral blood. The receptor was isolated from a woman older than 75 with acute or convalescent COVID-19. V usage is TRBV6-5 and J usage is TRBJ1-5, with TRBD1 identical over 9 bases. The CDR3 region has the DNA TGTGCCAGCAGTTACTCGGGACAGGGACAGCCCCAGCATTTT. Encoded protein: CASSYSGQGQPQHF.